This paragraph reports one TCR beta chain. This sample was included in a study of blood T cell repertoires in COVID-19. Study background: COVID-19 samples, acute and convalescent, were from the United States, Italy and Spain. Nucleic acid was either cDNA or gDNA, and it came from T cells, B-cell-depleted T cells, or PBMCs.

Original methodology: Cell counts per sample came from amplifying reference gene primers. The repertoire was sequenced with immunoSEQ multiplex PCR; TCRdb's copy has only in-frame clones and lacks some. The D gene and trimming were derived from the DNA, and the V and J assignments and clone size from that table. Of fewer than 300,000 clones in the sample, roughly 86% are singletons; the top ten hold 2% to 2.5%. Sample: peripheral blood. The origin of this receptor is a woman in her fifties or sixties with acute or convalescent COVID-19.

CDR3 in DNA: TGTGCCAGCAGCTTGGGACTTTCCTCTGGAAACACCATATATTTT. Translation: CASSLGLSSGNTIYF. The gene calls are TRBV7-2 and TRBJ1-3; a possible D gene is TRBD1 (5 bases). In germline, CDR1 is SGHTA, CDR2 FQGNSA. The ends were cut back, 3 bases at V and 0 bases at J, with 9 bases in the middle. The CDR3 contains 15 residues.